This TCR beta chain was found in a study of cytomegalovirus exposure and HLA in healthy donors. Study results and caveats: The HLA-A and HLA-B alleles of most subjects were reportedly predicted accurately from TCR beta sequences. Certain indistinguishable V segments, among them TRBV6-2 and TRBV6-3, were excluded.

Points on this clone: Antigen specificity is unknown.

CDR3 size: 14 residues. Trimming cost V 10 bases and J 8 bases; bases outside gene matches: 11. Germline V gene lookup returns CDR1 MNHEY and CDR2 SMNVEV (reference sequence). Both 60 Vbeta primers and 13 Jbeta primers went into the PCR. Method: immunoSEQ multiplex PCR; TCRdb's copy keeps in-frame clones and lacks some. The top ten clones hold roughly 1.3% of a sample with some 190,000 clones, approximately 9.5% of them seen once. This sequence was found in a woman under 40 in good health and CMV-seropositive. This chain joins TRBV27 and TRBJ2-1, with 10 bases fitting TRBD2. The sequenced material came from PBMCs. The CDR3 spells CATSRAGGSDEQFF. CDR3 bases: TGTGCCACCTCCCGAGCGGGAGGGAGCGATGAGCAGTTCTTC.